This T cell receptor beta chain appears in the sequencing data of a study of blood T cells in healthy people across ages. Primed by a sample-barcoded 5' primer and a J-beta primer mix, a second PCR proceeded for 7 to 11 cycles. Every sample produced at least 2.5 million CDR3-containing paired-end reads. In TCRdb, the 5' RACE reads were re-called with MiXCR into one record per CDR3 protein. The sample carries hundreds of thousands of distinct CDR3 sequences, roughly 32% recorded once. Germline lookup yields CDR1 SNHLY and CDR2 FYNNEI. This CDR3 contains 14 residues. Trimming at V came to 6 bases and at J to 3 bases, leaving 2 bases not matched to a gene.

The chain carries TRBV2 and TRBJ1-6, with TRBD1 matching 7 bases. Sequenced material: blood. This clonotype was obtained from a woman aged 80 or over in good health. This CDR3 reads CASSRTGYNSPLHF. The CDR3 nucleotides read TGTGCCAGCAGCCGGACAGGCTATAATTCACCCCTCCACTTT. The variable domain in full, with the rest retrieved from reference TRBV2 and TRBJ1-6, is EPEVTQTPSHQVTQMGQEVILRCVPISNHLYFYWYRQILGQKVEFLVSFYNNEISEKSEIFDDQFSVERPDGSNFTLKIRSTKLEDSAMYFCASSRTGYNSPLHFGNGTRLTVT.